Following are 27 T cell receptor beta chains from one sample sequenced in a study of blood T cells in healthy people across ages (dated by TCRdb to 2013 to 2016). The library was prepared using 5' RACE. The instrument given in TCRdb is Illumina HiSeq 2500. The second PCR ran for about 6 to 12 cycles and used a J-beta primer mix along with a sample-barcoded 5' primer. TCRdb passed the public sequencing reads through fastp at Q25 and MiXCR, retaining productive beta sequences. One record per CDR3 amino acid sequence lists the most common genes and DNA. This sample is represented by roughly 1.5 million distinct CDR3 sequences; around 40% of them were singletons. The biggest ten clones account for approximately 4% of the sample. The material sequenced was blood. The receptor source for this set is a woman under 30 in good health.

This clonotype was counted at least ten times. The genes are TRBV29-1 and TRBJ2-3; D could derive from TRBD1 or TRBD2 (5 bases each). Trimming shortened V by 6 bases and J by 6 bases, and 7 bases separated the two germline ends. The CDR3 loop spans 10 amino acids. The germline gives CDR1 SQVTM, CDR2 ANQGSEA. CDR3 in DNA: TGCAGCGTATGGGGGGATACGCAGTATTTT. Residues: CSVWGDTQYF.

The CDR3 loop is CASSQGGRKGAFYNEQFF. In DNA, the CDR3 is TGCGCCAGCAGCCAAGGAGGTAGAAAGGGGGCGTTTTACAATGAGCAGTTCTTC. This chain links TRBV4-1 with TRBJ2-1, with 7 bases that match TRBD1. V trimming: 1 base; J trimming: 4 bases; junction bases outside the gene matches: 13. There are 18 residues in the CDR3. Germline V gene lookup returns CDR1 MGHRA and CDR2 YSYEKL.

The chain couples TRBV20-1 to TRBJ1-1; D gene unclear. CDR3 length equals 15 residues. CDR1 is DFQATT, CDR2 SNEGSKA, per germline (reference sequence). Trimming removed 5 bases from V and 6 bases from J, with 22 bases in between. CDR3 nucleotides: TGCAGTGCTGTACCAAGGGAGAGGGCCGGAGCTGAAGCTTTCTTT. Translated, it gives CSAVPRERAGAEAFF.

This clonotype was counted only a few times. The DNA for the CDR3 is TGTGCCAGCAGTTACCGGGACTGGACCAATGAGCAGTTCTTC. The encoded protein is CASSYRDWTNEQFF. The chain joins TRBV6-5 to TRBJ2-1; D perhaps matches TRBD2 (6 bases). The V gene's germline CDR1 is MNHEY and CDR2 SVGAGI. The CDR3 consists of 14 residues. V shed 2 bases and J shed 6 bases, with 11 bases lying between them.

The chain couples TRBV30 to TRBJ1-5, with D tentatively TRBD1 (6 bases). Germline-derived CDR1 and CDR2 are GTSNPN and SVGIG (reference sequence). Between the trimmed V and J ends, which lost 0 bases and 6 bases, there was a span of 9 bases. The CDR3 covers 13 residues. CDR3 in amino acids: CAWSVDRAQPQHF. CDR3 DNA sequence: TGTGCCTGGAGTGTGGACAGAGCTCAGCCCCAGCATTTT.

The table lists this clonotype with a few counts. J is TRBJ1-2 and V is TRBV10-3; D may be TRBD1 (5 bases). The germline CDR1 and CDR2 sequences are ENHRY and SYGVKD. The CDR3 runs 13 residues. Between the trimmed V and J ends, which lost 3 bases and 8 bases, there was a span of 13 bases. This CDR3 is CAISEGQGLGYTF. The CDR3 DNA follows: TGTGCCATCAGTGAAGGTCAGGGTTTGGGCTACACCTTC.

This clonotype was recorded a few times. This chain connects TRBV6-1 to TRBJ2-4; 7 bases map to TRBD1. The J call is in doubt because the DNA end fits TRBJ2-7 better. In germline, CDR1 is MNHNS, CDR2 SASEGT. The CDR3 has 12 residues. CDR3 sequence reads: CASSVDRYEQYF. DNA of the CDR3: TGTGCCAGCAGTGTGGACAGGTACGAGCAGTACTTC.

The V and J genes are TRBV7-6 and TRBJ1-6; the match to TRBD1 covers 8 bases. Germline loops: CDR1 SGHVS, CDR2 FNYEAQ. With 6 bases clipped from V and 6 bases from J, the junction kept 7 bases outside the gene matches. The CDR3 spans 15 residues. The CDR3 region is CASRKTGVVNSPLHF. As DNA, the CDR3 is TGTGCCAGCAGGAAGACAGGGGTGGTTAATTCACCCCTCCACTTT. The complete variable domain, with remaining parts taken from reference TRBV7-6 and TRBJ1-6, reads GAGVSQSPRYKVTKRGQDVALRCDPISGHVSLYWYRQALGQGPEFLTYFNYEAQQDKSGLPNDRFSAERPEGSISTLTIQRTEQRDSAMYRCASRKTGVVNSPLHFGNGTRLTVT.

Ten or more counts support this clonotype. V is TRBV20-1 and J is TRBJ2-3; 13 nucleotides line up with TRBD2. Germline CDR1 DFQATT, CDR2 SNEGSKA (reference sequence). The CDR3 is made up of 15 amino acids. With V trimmed by 5 bases and J by 4 bases, 6 bases remained unmatched. As DNA, the CDR3 is TGCAGTGCTCGCGGACTAGCGGGGGAATCAGATACGCAGTATTTT. Translation: CSARGLAGESDTQYF.

The chain couples TRBV6-5 to TRBJ2-7; no definite D call. CDR1 MNHEY and CDR2 SVGAGI come from the germline V gene. The CDR3 consists of 15 residues. The V and J ends lost 2 bases and 3 bases respectively, with 14 bases between them. DNA of the CDR3: TGTGCCAGCAGTTACAGTGGTCAGCTTTTCTACGAGCAGTACTTC. It encodes CASSYSGQLFYEQYF.

This chain connects TRBV12-3 or TRBV12-4 to TRBJ2-7; 7 bases are shared with TRBD1. The CDR3 is 15 residues long. J gave up 0 bases and V 7 bases, and 9 bases lay outside the gene matches. As DNA, the CDR3 is TGTGCCAGCACCACCAACAGGGGTCCCTCCTACGAGCAGTACTTC. The encoded protein is CASTTNRGPSYEQYF.

The V gene is TRBV4-3, the J gene TRBJ2-7; TRBD1 might be the D (6 bases). The CDR3 covers 15 residues. Between the trimmed V and J ends, which lost 3 bases and 0 bases, there was a span of 12 bases. Germline lookup yields CDR1 LGHNA and CDR2 YSLEER. CDR3 DNA: TGCGCCAGCAGCCAGGCCGGGACAACCTCCTACGAGCAGTACTTC. Its translation is CASSQAGTTSYEQYF.

This chain uses TRBV29-1 with TRBJ2-3; no definite D call. CDR3 length equals 12 residues. V gave up 6 bases and J gave up 2 bases, with 9 bases separating them. Germline CDR1 reads SQVTM; CDR2 reads ANQGSEA. Here the CDR3 reads CSVNPTTDTQYF. CDR3 nucleotide sequence: TGCAGCGTGAATCCTACCACAGATACGCAGTATTTT.

The chain couples TRBV6-2 or TRBV6-3 to TRBJ2-1; TRBD2 matches 7 bases. From germline, CDR1 is MNHEY and CDR2 SVGEGT. V lost 3 bases to trimming and J lost 0 bases; unmatched junction nucleotides: 8. The length of the CDR3 is 17 residues. For the CDR3, the DNA is TGTGCCAGCAGTTATTACCGAGCGGGAAGCTCCTACAATGAGCAGTTCTTC. The encoded protein is CASSYYRAGSSYNEQFF.

This chain connects TRBV6-5 to TRBJ1-2; D not certain. The CDR3 sequence is 14 residues long. The V gene's germline CDR1 is MNHEY and CDR2 SVGAGI. Trimming stripped 2 bases from V and 10 bases from J, with 17 bases between. CDR3 sequence: CASSYATQSAIYTF. CDR3 bases: TGTGCCAGCAGTTACGCGACCCAGTCAGCTATCTACACCTTC.

This clonotype was seen a single time. The chain couples TRBV7-2 to TRBJ2-7; weak D call: TRBD2 (5 bases). CDR3 length: 16 residues. Germline assignment: CDR1 SGHTA and CDR2 FQGNSA. V shed 1 base and J shed 2 bases, with 15 bases lying between them. The CDR3 nucleotides are TGTGCCAGCAGCTTAGTGATAGGGCTAGCCCCCTACGAGCAGTACTTC. This gives the protein CASSLVIGLAPYEQYF.

V is TRBV20-1 and J is TRBJ1-2; D gene uncertain. The V end was cut by 6 bases, the J end by 2 bases, with 10 bases between. Germline V gene lookup returns CDR1 DFQATT and CDR2 SNEGSKA (reference sequence). This CDR3 has 12 residues. CDR3 sequence reads: CSATQRNYGYTF. In DNA form, the CDR3 reads TGCAGTGCGACGCAGAGGAACTATGGCTACACCTTC.

The genes are TRBV4-1 and TRBJ2-1, with TRBD1 identical over 9 bases. Germline V CDR1 and CDR2: MGHRA, YSYEKL. J gave up 10 bases and V 0 bases, and 1 base lay outside the gene matches. The CDR3 spans 13 residues. CDR3 residues: CASSQEGQGEQFF. Written as DNA, the CDR3 is TGCGCCAGCAGCCAAGAGGGACAGGGCGAGCAGTTCTTC.

This clonotype showed up many times. Germline and junction disagree at one end, which may indicate a read error. The chain recombines TRBV29-1 with TRBJ1-2; TRBD1 is a possible D gene (6 bases). The CDR3 runs to 12 residues. Germline V gene lookup returns CDR1 SQVTM and CDR2 ANQGSEA. The CDR3 here is CSVVDSNDGYTF. CDR3 coding DNA: TGCAGCGTCGTGGACAGTAACGATGGCTACACCTTC.

This clonotype has just one count. The chain combines TRBV29-1 with TRBJ2-1; TRBD2 matches at 8 bases. The trim removed 2 bases at V and 7 bases at J, leaving 7 bases unmatched. Germline V lookup: CDR1 SQVTM, CDR2 ANQGSEA. This CDR3 spans 14 amino acids. The CDR3 protein is CSVESSGSGNEQFF. CDR3 DNA: TGCAGCGTTGAATCCAGCGGGAGTGGGAATGAGCAGTTCTTC.

The J gene is TRBJ1-4, the V gene TRBV29-1; the match to TRBD1 covers 11 bases. In germline, CDR1 is SQVTM, CDR2 ANQGSEA. Unmatched junction bases numbered 9, after V lost 4 bases and J lost 8 bases. The length of the CDR3 is 15 residues. CDR3 bases: TGCAGCGTTGGACCCGGGACAGGGGGGGACGAAAAACTGTTTTTT. Its protein product is CSVGPGTGGDEKLFF. Filled out from reference TRBV29-1 and TRBJ1-4, the complete variable domain reads SAVISQKPSRDICQRGTSLTIQCQVDSQVTMMFWYRQQPGQSLTLIATANQGSEATYESGFVIDKFPISRPNLTFSTLTVSNMSPEDSSIYLCSVGPGTGGDEKLFFGSGTQLSVL.

The chain employs TRBV10-3 and TRBJ2-2; 7 nucleotides match TRBD1. The germline gives CDR1 ENHRY, CDR2 SYGVKD. J gave up 4 bases and V 3 bases, and 8 bases lay outside the gene matches. The CDR3 is made up of 16 amino acids. The CDR3 region is CAISDDTGVVTGELFF. In DNA, the CDR3 is TGTGCCATCAGTGACGACACAGGGGTAGTCACCGGGGAGCTGTTTTTT.

The rearrangement joins TRBV6-2 or TRBV6-3 to TRBJ1-1; D is possibly TRBD1 (5 bases). Trimming cost V 6 bases and J 0 bases, with 11 bases left between them. CDR3 size: 14 residues. Germline CDR1 MNHEY, CDR2 SVGEGT. The CDR3 is CASSPLGVNTEAFF. As DNA, the CDR3 is TGTGCCAGCAGCCCCTTGGGGGTGAACACTGAAGCTTTCTTT.

The chain employs TRBV5-1 and TRBJ2-1, with 11 bases that match TRBD2. V shed 2 bases, J shed 7 bases, and the junction held 5 bases outside the gene matches. This CDR3 has 15 amino acids. The germline gives CDR1 SGHRS, CDR2 YFSETQ. The CDR3 reads CASSFSSGGHNEQFF. Here the CDR3 DNA reads TGCGCCAGCAGCTTTTCTAGCGGGGGGCATAATGAGCAGTTCTTC.

J is TRBJ1-2 and V is TRBV25-1; TRBD1 might be the D (6 bases). CDR1 and CDR2 from the germline V gene are MGHDK and SYGVNS. Trimming took 3 bases from V and 0 from J, leaving 14 bases between them. The CDR3 covers 16 residues. The CDR3 DNA follows: TGTGCCAGCAGTGACAGGGGAGACACAACTAACTATGGCTACACCTTC. This translates into CASSDRGDTTNYGYTF.

This clonotype has a handful of counts. This rearrangement joins TRBV3-1 to TRBJ1-1; possibly TRBD1 for D (6 bases). V dropped 5 bases and J dropped 3 bases, with 13 bases sitting between them. Germline V gives CDR1 LGHDT, CDR2 YNNKEL (reference sequence). The CDR3 is made up of 14 amino acids. The CDR3, as DNA: TGTGCCAGCAGCTATACAGGGACGGACACTGAAGCTTTCTTT. Protein product: CASSYTGTDTEAFF.

The chain carries TRBV20-1 and TRBJ1-5, with no clear D. V lost 1 base, J lost 5 bases, and 12 bases lay in between. The CDR3 length is 14 residues. Germline loops: CDR1 DFQATT, CDR2 SNEGSKA (reference sequence). This CDR3 reads CSARVAGSDQPQHF. The DNA of the CDR3 is TGCAGTGCTAGAGTTGCCGGGTCGGATCAGCCCCAGCATTTT.